This entry lists 6 T cell receptor beta chains sequenced from one sample in a study of CD8+ T cells in alopecia areata. As the sequencing template, cDNA was produced by extracting RNA and reverse transcribing it. Data came from immunoSEQ multiplex PCR; TCRdb stores just in-frame clones and leaves some out. The sample contains about 130,000 clones, about 57% of which appear only once. This specimen was CD4+ T cells sorted from blood, taken at week 0. The receptor source for this set is a human donor with alopecia areata.

The chain uses TRBV5-1 and TRBJ2-3, with a tentative D call TRBD2 (6 bases). The CDR3 has 15 amino acids. Germline CDR1 SGHRS, CDR2 YFSETQ. The ends were cut back, 2 bases at V and 4 bases at J, with 14 bases in the middle. CDR3 DNA sequence: TGCGCCAGCAGCTTAGGGGATACGGGGGCAGATACGCAGTATTTT. It is translated as CASSLGDTGADTQYF.

The chain uses TRBV30 and TRBJ2-2; 9 nucleotides agree with TRBD2. The germline V gene has CDR1 GTSNPN and CDR2 SVGIG (reference sequence). The CDR3 has 15 amino acids. Trimming cost V 1 base and J 2 bases; bases outside gene matches: 2. This chain's CDR3 is CAWSALAGNTGELFF. In DNA, the CDR3 is TGTGCCTGGAGTGCACTAGCGGGTAACACCGGGGAGCTGTTTTTT.

This rearrangement joins TRBV4-1 to TRBJ1-1; tentatively, D is TRBD1 (5 bases). The CDR3 has 19 residues. Germline V gene sequence: CDR1 MGHRA, CDR2 YSYEKL. V dropped 1 base and J dropped 0 bases, with 21 bases sitting between them. This CDR3 reads CASSQGRGRQLLMNTEAFF. CDR3 nucleotide sequence: TGCGCCAGCAGCCAAGGAAGGGGACGGCAACTGCTCATGAACACTGAAGCTTTCTTT.

The rearrangement links TRBV18 to TRBJ2-2; D is uncertain. Germline loops: CDR1 KGHSH, CDR2 LQKENI. Between the trimmed V and J ends, which lost 4 bases and 1 base, there was a span of 13 bases. The CDR3 totals 16 residues. The CDR3 DNA is TGTGCCAGCTCACGGTACGGAGTCGAGAACACCGGGGAGCTGTTTTTT. Protein: CASSRYGVENTGELFF.

The gene calls are TRBV27 and TRBJ1-1, with D possibly TRBD1 on 6 matching bases. V lost 6 bases, J lost 1 base, and 21 bases lay in between. The CDR3 sequence is 17 residues long. Germline V gives CDR1 MNHEY, CDR2 SMNVEV (reference sequence). CDR3: CASRWGGGQGANTEAFF. The CDR3 coding sequence is TGTGCCAGCAGGTGGGGAGGGGGTCAGGGTGCGAACACTGAAGCTTTCTTT.

Regarding this clone: A read error may produce the germline difference seen at one junction end. Distinct nucleotide sequences in the sample also encode this CDR3. This chain connects TRBV29-1 to TRBJ1-1; D is unresolved. Germline values: CDR1 SQVTM, CDR2 ANQGSEA. The CDR3 totals 12 residues. The CDR3 spells CSVDGGNTEAFF. DNA of the CDR3: TGCAGCGTTGACGGTGGGAACACTGAAGCCTTCTTT.